This record covers a single TCR beta chain. Method: immunoSEQ multiplex PCR; TCRdb's copy keeps in-frame clones and lacks some. This table holds 30,000 to 40,000 clones, 90% found once. There are 16 residues in the CDR3. Germline assignment: CDR1 MDHEN and CDR2 SYDVKM. Trimming cost V 6 bases and J 2 bases; bases outside gene matches: 8. The sample belongs to a study of T cell changes during pregnancy in multiple sclerosis. The source of this sequence is a female donor in good health, enrolled as a control in a pregnancy study. This specimen consisted of CD4+ T cells from peripheral blood mononuclear cells, obtained in the first trimester of pregnancy. This sequence joins TRBV28 and TRBJ2-4, with 9 bases aligning to TRBD1. Written as DNA, the CDR3 is TGTGCCAGCAGACGAGGACAGGGGAAAACCAAAAACATTCAGTACTTC. The encoded protein is CASRRGQGKTKNIQYF.